This record looks at one T cell receptor (beta chain) sequence and its context. TCRdb reprocessed the 5' RACE reads via MiXCR and lists one record per CDR3 protein. Here the sample spans 65,000 to 95,000 distinct CDR3 sequences, roughly an eighth being singletons. The data derive from a study of early T cells in non-severe SARS-CoV-2 infection. Trimming stripped 1 base from V and 0 bases from J, with 10 bases between. The CDR3 contains 16 residues. The germline V gene has CDR1 LGHNA and CDR2 YNFKEQ. The rearrangement joins TRBV4-2 to TRBJ1-3; D gene uncertain. Sample: whole blood, taken at baseline. This sequence originates from an adult who was a healthcare worker with PCR-confirmed SARS-CoV-2 infection or an uninfected control (not recorded which). The donor label of this sample is uncertain. The DNA of the CDR3 is TGTGCCAGCAGCCAAGGAGGGATCTACTCTGGAAACACCATATATTTT. As protein: CASSQGGIYSGNTIYF.